This T cell receptor (beta chain) was profiled in a study of T cell responses to AZD1222 COVID-19 vaccine. The CDR3 consists of 16 residues. Trimming removed 5 bases at V and 2 bases at J, with 17 bases between. The germline gives CDR1 SGHVS, CDR2 FQNEAQ. Here immunoSEQ multiplex PCR was the method, and the copy in TCRdb shows in-frame clones only, minus some. Of 65,000 to 85,000 clones detected, roughly 90% appear once; the ten largest clones hold roughly a tenth. The sequence was obtained from an adult in good health. This specimen consisted of peripheral blood, obtained on day 0 of AZD1222 vaccination. The chain joins TRBV7-8 to TRBJ2-3; D might be TRBD2 (5 bases). The CDR3 coding sequence is TGTGCCAGCAGCCCCCGGGGTTTAGGAACCACAGATACGCAGTATTTT. Amino acids: CASSPRGLGTTDTQYF.